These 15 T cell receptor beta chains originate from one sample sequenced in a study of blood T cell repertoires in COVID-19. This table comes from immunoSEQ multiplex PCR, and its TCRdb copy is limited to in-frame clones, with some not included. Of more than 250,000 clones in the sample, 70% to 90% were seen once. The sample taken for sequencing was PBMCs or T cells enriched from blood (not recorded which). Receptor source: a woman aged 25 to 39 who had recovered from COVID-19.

CDR3 in amino acids: CASSQVGSAGSPLHF. In DNA form, the CDR3 reads TGCGCCAGCAGCCAAGTCGGGTCCGCGGGGTCACCCCTCCACTTT. The genes are TRBV4-3 and TRBJ1-6; D gene unclear. The CDR3 spans 15 residues. CDR1 and CDR2 from the germline V gene are LGHNA and YSLEER. Trimming left V 1 base short and J 10 bases short, with 14 bases between.

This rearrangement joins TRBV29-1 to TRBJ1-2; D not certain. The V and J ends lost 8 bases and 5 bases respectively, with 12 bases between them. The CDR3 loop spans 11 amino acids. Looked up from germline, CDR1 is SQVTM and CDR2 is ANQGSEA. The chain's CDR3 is CSFPSGYGYTF. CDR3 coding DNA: TGCAGCTTCCCTAGTGGGTATGGCTACACCTTC.

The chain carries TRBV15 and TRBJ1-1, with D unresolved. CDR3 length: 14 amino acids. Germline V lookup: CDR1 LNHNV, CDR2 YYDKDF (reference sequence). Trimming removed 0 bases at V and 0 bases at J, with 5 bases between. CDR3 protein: CATSRDSVNTEAFF. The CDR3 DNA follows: TGTGCCACCAGCAGAGATTCAGTGAACACTGAAGCTTTCTTT.

CDR3 loop: CASSFAEQGIGELFF. The DNA of the CDR3 is TGTGCCAGCAGCTTCGCCGAACAGGGGATCGGGGAGCTGTTTTTT. J is TRBJ2-2 and V is TRBV11-3; 7 bases are shared with TRBD1. CDR1 and CDR2 from the germline V gene are SGHNT and YENEEA. V was clipped by 3 bases and J by 7 bases; unmatched bases: 8. The CDR3 is made up of 15 amino acids.

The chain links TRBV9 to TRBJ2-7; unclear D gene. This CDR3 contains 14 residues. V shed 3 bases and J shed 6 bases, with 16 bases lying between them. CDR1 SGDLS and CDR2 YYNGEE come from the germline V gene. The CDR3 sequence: CASSADTLLREQYF. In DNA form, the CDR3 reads TGTGCCAGCAGCGCCGACACACTGCTCCGCGAGCAGTACTTC.

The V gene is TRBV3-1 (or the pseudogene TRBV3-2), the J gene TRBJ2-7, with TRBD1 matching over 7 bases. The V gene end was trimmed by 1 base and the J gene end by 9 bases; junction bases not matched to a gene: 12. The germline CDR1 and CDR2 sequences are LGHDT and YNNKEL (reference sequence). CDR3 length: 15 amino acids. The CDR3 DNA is TGTGCCAGCAGCCAAGTGCAATGGGGACAGACCGCGCAGTACTTC. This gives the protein CASSQVQWGQTAQYF.

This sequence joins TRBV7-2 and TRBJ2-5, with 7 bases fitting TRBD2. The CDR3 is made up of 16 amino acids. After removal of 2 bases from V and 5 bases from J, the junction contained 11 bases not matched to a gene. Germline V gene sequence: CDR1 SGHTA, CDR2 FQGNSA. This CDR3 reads CASSLLSGARWETQYF. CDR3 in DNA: TGTGCCAGCAGCTTACTCAGCGGGGCCAGGTGGGAGACCCAGTACTTC.

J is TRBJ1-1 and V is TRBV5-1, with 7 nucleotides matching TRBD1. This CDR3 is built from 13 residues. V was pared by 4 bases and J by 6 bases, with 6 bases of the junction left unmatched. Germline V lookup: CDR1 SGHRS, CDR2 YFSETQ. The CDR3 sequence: CASSPTGTAEAFF. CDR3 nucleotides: TGCGCCAGCAGCCCAACGGGGACAGCTGAAGCTTTCTTT. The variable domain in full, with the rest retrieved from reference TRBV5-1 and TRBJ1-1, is KAGVTQTPRYLIKTRGQQVTLSCSPISGHRSVSWYQQTPGQGLQFLFEYFSETQRNKGNFPGRFSGRQFSNSRSEMNVSTLELGDSALYLCASSPTGTAEAFFGQGTRLTVV.

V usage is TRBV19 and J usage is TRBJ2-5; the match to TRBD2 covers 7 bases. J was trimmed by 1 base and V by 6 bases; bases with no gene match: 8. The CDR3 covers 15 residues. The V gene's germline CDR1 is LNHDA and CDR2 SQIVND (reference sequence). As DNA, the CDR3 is TGTGCCAGTAGCTGGGAGGGGCCCCCCCAAGAGACCCAGTACTTC. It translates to CASSWEGPPQETQYF.

The CDR3 sequence is CASSLQENYGYTF. CDR3 sequence (DNA): TGCGCCAGCAGCTTGCAGGAAAACTATGGCTACACCTTC. This chain uses TRBV5-1 with TRBJ1-2; D uncertain. V lost 1 base and J 2 bases, leaving 6 bases between the germline ends. The CDR3 loop spans 13 amino acids. Germline-derived CDR1 and CDR2 are SGHRS and YFSETQ.

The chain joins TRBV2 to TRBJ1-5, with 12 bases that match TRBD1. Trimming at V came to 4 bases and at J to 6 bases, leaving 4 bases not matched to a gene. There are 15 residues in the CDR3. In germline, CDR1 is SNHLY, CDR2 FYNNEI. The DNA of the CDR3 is TGTGCCAGCAGTGCGGGACAGGGGGCCGGTCAGCCCCAGCATTTT. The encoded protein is CASSAGQGAGQPQHF.

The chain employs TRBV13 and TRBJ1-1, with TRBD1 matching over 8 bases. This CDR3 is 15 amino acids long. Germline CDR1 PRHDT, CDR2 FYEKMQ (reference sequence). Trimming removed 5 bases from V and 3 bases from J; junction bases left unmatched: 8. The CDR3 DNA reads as TGTGCCAGCAGCCATGGACAGGGAGGGGACACTGAAGCTTTCTTT. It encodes CASSHGQGGDTEAFF.

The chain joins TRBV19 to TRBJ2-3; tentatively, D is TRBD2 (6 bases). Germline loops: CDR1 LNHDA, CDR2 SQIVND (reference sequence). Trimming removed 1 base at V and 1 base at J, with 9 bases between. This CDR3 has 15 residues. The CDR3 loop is CASSIGGTGTDTQYF. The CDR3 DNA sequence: TGTGCCAGTAGTATAGGGGGGACTGGCACAGATACGCAGTATTTT.

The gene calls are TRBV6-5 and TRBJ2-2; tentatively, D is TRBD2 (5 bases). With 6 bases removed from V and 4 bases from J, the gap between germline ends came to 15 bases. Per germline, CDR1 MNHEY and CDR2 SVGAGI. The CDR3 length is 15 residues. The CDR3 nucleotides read TGTGCCAGCAGAAGGGTTCCGGGGTCCACCGGGGAGCTGTTTTTT. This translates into CASRRVPGSTGELFF.

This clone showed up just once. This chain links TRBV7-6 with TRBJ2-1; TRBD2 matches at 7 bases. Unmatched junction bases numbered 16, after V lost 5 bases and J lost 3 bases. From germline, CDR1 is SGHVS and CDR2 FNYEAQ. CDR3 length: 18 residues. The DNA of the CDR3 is TGTGCCAGCAGCCTCGGGGCGGGGGACTCGAAGTACTACAATGAGCAGTTCTTC. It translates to CASSLGAGDSKYYNEQFF.